This entry features one TCR beta chain sequence. Its antigen is currently unknown. Germline V gives CDR1 SGHTS, CDR2 YDEGEE. CDR3 length equals 10 residues. Trimming removed 5 bases from V and 5 bases from J, with 2 bases in between. A split of CD4+ cells into CD45RA+ naive and CD45RA-negative memory subsets was performed. This entry is derived from a study of shared clonotypes between healthy human individuals. Study results and limitations: Clonotype sharing among donors, it was expected, would be affected by sequencing depth. Relative to clonotypes present in all four donors, those not shared had lower generation probabilities. Investigators collected only blood, and repertoires in tissues likely differ.

TCRdb keeps only in-frame clones here, not all; method: immunoSEQ multiplex PCR. In the table there are fewer than 1.6 million clones, 98% to 99% of which are singletons. The sequence was obtained from a man between 25 and 39 years old in good health. The specimen was naive CD4+ T cells sorted from blood. Subset reported: CD45RA+ positively selected. The chain couples TRBV5-8 to TRBJ1-5; D gene unclear. The CDR3 region has the DNA TGTGCCAGCAGAGATCAGCCCCAGCATTTT. Amino acid sequence: CASRDQPQHF. The variable domain in full, with the rest retrieved from reference TRBV5-8 and TRBJ1-5, is EAGVTQSPTHLIKTRGQQATLRCSPISGHTSVYWYQQALGLGLQFLLWYDEGEERNRGNFPPRFSGRQFPNYSSELNVNALELEDSALYLCASRDQPQHFGDGTRLSIL.